This is a list of T cell receptor beta chains from one sample in a study of blood T cell repertoires in COVID-19. The assay was immunoSEQ multiplex PCR, and TCRdb's table has in-frame clones only and misses some. The repertoire holds 300,000 or so clones, with about 85% as singletons. Specimen: PBMCs or T cells enriched from blood (not recorded which). These receptors originate from a woman aged 25 to 39 who had recovered from COVID-19. Both conserved end residues are part of each CDR3. Fields, in order: D gene, J gene, V gene, clone size, CDR3 DNA, CDR3 protein. A D gene is named only where the DNA matches it firmly. Expanded clones are given a class, and other clones once, few, many or no size at all.

- TRBJ2-3 TRBV3-1/TRBV3-2 - TGTGCCAGCAGCCCACCAGGGACAGATACGCAGTATTTT CASSPPGTDTQYF
- TRBJ1-3 TRBV5-1 - TGCGCCAGCAGCTTGGAAGCTTCTGGAAACACCATATATTTT CASSLEASGNTIYF
TRBD1 TRBJ1-6 TRBV19 - TGTGCCAGTAGTATAGAGGGGACAGGGGGCTCACCCCTCCACTTT CASSIEGTGGSPLHF
TRBD1 TRBJ1-4 TRBV3-1/TRBV3-2 - TGTGCCAGCAGCCAGACCACGGACAGGGTAAATGAAAAACTGTTTTTT CASSQTTDRVNEKLFF
TRBD2 TRBJ2-3 TRBV7-3 few TGTGCCAGCAGCTATAGCGGGGGAGGCACAGATACGCAGTATTTT CASSYSGGGTDTQYF
- TRBJ2-7 TRBV29-1 - TGCAGCGTTCACAGAGGGAGTCCCTACGAGCAGTACTTC CSVHRGSPYEQYF
TRBD1 TRBJ1-2 TRBV14 - TGTGCCAGCAGCCCGGACAGGCTCTATGGCTACACCTTC CASSPDRLYGYTF
- TRBJ1-6 TRBV2 - TGTGCCAGCAGTGAAACGGGGATTGGATCACCCCTCCACTTT CASSETGIGSPLHF
- TRBJ1-2 TRBV6-1 - TGTGCCAGCAGTGAAGCGATAGGGGAGGGCTATGGCTACACCTTC CASSEAIGEGYGYTF
- TRBJ2-1 TRBV6-1 - TGTGCCAGCAGTGGAACCGCCGGGACTGTCTACAATGAGCAGTTCTTC CASSGTAGTVYNEQFF
TRBD1 TRBJ1-2 TRBV3-1/TRBV3-2 - TGTGCCAGCAGTCCGGGACAGGGGTATGGCTACACCTTC CASSPGQGYGYTF
- TRBJ1-1 TRBV25-1 once TGTGCCAGCAGTGCGACAGCTGAAGCTTTCTTT CASSATAEAFF
- TRBJ1-2 TRBV7-9 - TGTGCCAGCAGCTTACCCGGGACACAGCTAAACTATGGCTACACCTTC CASSLPGTQLNYGYTF
- TRBJ1-1 TRBV7-9 - TGTGCCAGCAGCTTAGCGGAGCCCCAGAACACTGAAGCTTTCTTT CASSLAEPQNTEAFF
- TRBJ2-2 TRBV2 - TGTGCCAGCAGCTCTGACAGGAGAGTCACCGGGGAGCTGTTTTTT CASSSDRRVTGELFF
- TRBJ2-3 TRBV7-9 once TGTGCCAGCAGCTTAGGGGGACTGATCACAGATACGCAGTATTTT CASSLGGLITDTQYF
TRBD2 TRBJ2-1 TRBV14 - TGTGCCAGCAGCCAAGATCCGAGGGGACTAAAGCCTAAACTCTACAATGAGCAGTTCTTC CASSQDPRGLKPKLYNEQFF
- TRBJ1-1 TRBV29-1 - TGCAGCCCTGTACGGGGAGAGACTGAAGCTTTCTTT CSPVRGETEAFF
TRBD1 TRBJ1-1 TRBV7-3 - TGTGCCAGCAGCTTAATCAGGGGGACTGAAGCTTTCTTT CASSLIRGTEAFF
TRBD1 TRBJ1-5 TRBV2 - TGTGCCAGCAGCGCGACAGGGGTTCAGCCCCAGCATTTT CASSATGVQPQHF
- TRBJ1-1 TRBV5-4 - TGTGCCAGCAGCTTCAAAAACACTGAAGCTTTCTTT CASSFKNTEAFF
TRBD1 TRBJ1-6 TRBV27 - TGTGCCAGCAGTCTGCGACAGGGATCCTATAATTCACCCCTCCACTTT CASSLRQGSYNSPLHF
- TRBJ2-2 TRBV7-9 - TGTGCCAGCAGCCTGACCGGGGAGCTGTTTTTT CASSLTGELFF
TRBD1 TRBJ2-7 TRBV7-9 - TGTGCCAGCAGCTTAACGGGACAGGACTCCTACGAGCAGTACTTC CASSLTGQDSYEQYF
TRBD1 TRBJ1-6 TRBV2 - TGTGCCAGCACAGCCGGGACAGGATATAATTCACCCCTCCACTTT CASTAGTGYNSPLHF
- TRBJ2-7 TRBV3-1/TRBV3-2 - TGTGCCAGCAGCCAAGGGCTAGCTGACCTCTACGAGCAGTACTTC CASSQGLADLYEQYF
TRBD2 TRBJ2-5 TRBV15 - TGTGCCACCAGCAGAGGGTTTAGCGGGGGGGGAGAAGAGACCCAGTACTTC CATSRGFSGGGEETQYF